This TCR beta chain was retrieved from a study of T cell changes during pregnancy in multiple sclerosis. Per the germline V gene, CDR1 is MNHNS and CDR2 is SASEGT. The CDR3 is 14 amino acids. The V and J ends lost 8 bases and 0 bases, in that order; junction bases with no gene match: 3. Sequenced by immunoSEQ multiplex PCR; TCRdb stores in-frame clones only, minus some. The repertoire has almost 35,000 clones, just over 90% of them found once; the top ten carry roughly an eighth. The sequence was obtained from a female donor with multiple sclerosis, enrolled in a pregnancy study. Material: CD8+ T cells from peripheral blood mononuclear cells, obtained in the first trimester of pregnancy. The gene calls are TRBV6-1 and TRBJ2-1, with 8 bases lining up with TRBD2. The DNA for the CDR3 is TGTGCCAGCCAGGGACTAGACTCCTACAATGAGCAGTTCTTC. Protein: CASQGLDSYNEQFF.